A selection of T cell receptor beta chains follows, all from one sample in a study of cytomegalovirus exposure and HLA in healthy donors. Clones were read by immunoSEQ multiplex PCR, and TCRdb kept only the in-frame ones, dropping some. This sample carries about 120,000 clones, about 88% of them seen once, and the ten largest clones take less than 4.5%. The specimen sequenced was PBMCs. The receptors here all came from a young man in good health and CMV-seropositive. CDR3s leave out the opening cysteine and the closing phenylalanine or tryptophan. Some rows mark clone size as missing; the rest say once, few, many or name a class of expanded clone.

. TRBJ2-1 TRBV7-2 ASNLRGGEQF
. TRBJ1-6 TRBV5-4 ASSLRDYNSPLH
. TRBJ1-1 TRBV7-9 ASSIMTSNTEAF
. TRBJ2-5 TRBV7-2 ASSLFYRSGAHETQY
. TRBJ1-6 TRBV19 ASSNRVFDSPLH
. TRBJ1-2 TRBV6-1 ASSVRLHGYT
. TRBJ2-3 TRBV19 ASRPTRRYTDTQY
. TRBJ1-1 TRBV4-1 ASSQEDRLMNTEAF
. TRBJ2-3 TRBV28 ASSRMRTSGYHTQY
. TRBJ2-2 TRBV5-1 ASSSAGEGELF
. TRBJ1-6 TRBV7-2 ASSPVRGPLH
. TRBJ2-3 TRBV27 ASSYLSGGDTQY
. TRBJ2-5 TRBV5-6 ASSLPTGQETQY
. TRBJ2-2 TRBV25-1 ASSEMTGRTGELF
once TRBJ1-1 TRBV29-1 SVASYRTEAF
. TRBJ2-1 TRBV7-2 ASRGTSGGGTYNEQF
. TRBJ1-5 TRBV27 ASSSHRSGQINQPQH
. TRBJ2-1 TRBV9 ASSSSAGRGGYNEQF
. TRBJ1-5 TRBV7-2 ASSGGVSNQPQH
. TRBJ2-7 TRBV15 ATMGTGDFSYEQY